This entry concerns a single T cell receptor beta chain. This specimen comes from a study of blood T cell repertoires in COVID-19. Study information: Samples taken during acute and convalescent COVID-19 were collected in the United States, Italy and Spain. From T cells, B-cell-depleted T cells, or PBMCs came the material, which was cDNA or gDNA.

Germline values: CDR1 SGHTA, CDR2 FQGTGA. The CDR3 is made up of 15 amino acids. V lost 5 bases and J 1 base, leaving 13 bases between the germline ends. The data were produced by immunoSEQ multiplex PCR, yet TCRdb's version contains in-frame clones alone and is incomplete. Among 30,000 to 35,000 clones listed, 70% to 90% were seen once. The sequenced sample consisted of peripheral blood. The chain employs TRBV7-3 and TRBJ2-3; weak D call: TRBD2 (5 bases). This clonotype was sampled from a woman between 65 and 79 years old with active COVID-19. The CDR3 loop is CASSPTRQGTDTQYF. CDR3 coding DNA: TGTGCCAGCAGCCCTACTAGGCAGGGCACAGATACGCAGTATTTT.